Each of the 10 T cell receptor beta chains below was sequenced from the same sample in a study of OX40 agonist ivuxolimab in advanced cancers. Measured with immunoSEQ multiplex PCR; TCRdb has only the in-frame clones, and not every one. Of 20,000 to 25,000 clones in the sample, under 95% were seen once. The specimen was CD4+ or CD8+ T cells sorted from blood, collected in a trial of the OX40 agonist ivuxolimab. These receptors were collected from an adult with an advanced solid tumor such as melanoma, head and neck, liver or kidney cancer.

The rearrangement uses TRBV6-5 and TRBJ2-2; maybe TRBD2 (6 bases). Trimming pared 4 bases from V and 3 bases from J, leaving 12 bases between. Germline-derived CDR1 and CDR2 are MNHEY and SVGAGI. The CDR3 has 15 residues. The CDR3 nucleotides read TGTGCCAGCAGTTCACTGGAGCGGGACACCGGGGAGCTGTTTTTT. This sequence encodes CASSSLERDTGELFF.

This chain connects TRBV2 to TRBJ1-2; tentative D call: TRBD1 (6 bases). CDR3 length equals 14 residues. Germline CDR1 reads SNHLY; CDR2 reads FYNNEI. Between the trimmed V and J ends, which lost 6 bases and 3 bases, there was a span of 14 bases. In DNA, the CDR3 is TGTGCCAGCAGCCACTGGACAGAGGACTATGGCTACACCTTC. This gives the protein CASSHWTEDYGYTF.

The rearrangement joins TRBV5-4 to TRBJ2-7, with 7 bases lining up with TRBD1. This CDR3 is built from 16 residues. With 4 bases clipped from V and 2 bases from J, the junction kept 12 bases outside the gene matches. CDR1 and CDR2 (germline): SGHNT, YYREEE (reference sequence). CDR3 amino acids: CASSHTTGLQTYEQYF. CDR3 in DNA: TGTGCCAGCAGCCATACGACAGGGTTACAGACCTACGAGCAGTACTTC.

The table lists this clone with a few counts. The chain joins TRBV4-2 to TRBJ2-3; 13 bases map to TRBD2. Unmatched junction bases numbered 6, after V lost 3 bases and J lost 0 bases. This CDR3 is built from 18 residues. Germline CDR1 reads LGHNA; CDR2 reads YNFKEQ. The CDR3 loop reads CASSQGLAGFTSTDTQYF. The CDR3 bases are TGTGCCAGCAGCCAGGGACTAGCGGGGTTTACTAGCACAGATACGCAGTATTTT.

The chain joins TRBV27 to TRBJ2-4, with D hard to call. This CDR3 contains 14 residues. CDR1 MNHEY and CDR2 SMNVEV come from the germline V gene (reference sequence). Trimming pared 0 bases from V and 15 bases from J, leaving 18 bases between. The CDR3 sequence is CASSLSGPVEAVYF. DNA of the CDR3: TGTGCCAGCAGTTTATCGGGCCCCGTCGAGGCAGTGTACTTC.

The CDR3 nucleotides are TGTGCCTGGTCAACCCTGGACAGGGGGTGGAACTATGGCTACACCTTC. Protein product: CAWSTLDRGWNYGYTF. This chain joins TRBV30 and TRBJ1-2, with TRBD1 identical over 10 bases. The CDR3 has 16 amino acids. J gave up 2 bases and V 5 bases, and 11 bases lay outside the gene matches. Germline-derived CDR1 and CDR2 are GTSNPN and SVGIG (reference sequence).

The table lists this clone with a few counts. The chain has TRBV27 and TRBJ2-3; no firm D call. Germline loops: CDR1 MNHEY, CDR2 SMNVEV (reference sequence). There are 17 residues in the CDR3. V lost 6 bases to trimming and J lost 5 bases, with 24 bases between them. CDR3 sequence reads: CASSSFTRIRVGDTQYF. The DNA of the CDR3 is TGTGCCAGCAGCTCGTTTACGAGGATCCGGGTGGGAGATACGCAGTATTTT.

V gene TRBV7-9 combines with J gene TRBJ1-1; D is uncertain. CDR1 SEHNR and CDR2 FQNEAQ come from the germline V gene (reference sequence). Trimming stripped 4 bases from V and 2 bases from J, with 14 bases between. There are 15 residues in the CDR3. The CDR3 sequence: CASSSLEGINTEAFF. The DNA of the CDR3 is TGTGCCAGCAGCTCCCTAGAGGGAATCAACACTGAAGCTTTCTTT.

The gene calls are TRBV6-6 and TRBJ2-1, with 7 bases matching TRBD1. Germline CDR1 reads MNHNY; CDR2 reads SVGAGI (reference sequence). The CDR3 is 16 amino acids. With V trimmed by 2 bases and J by 4 bases, 8 bases remained unmatched. In nucleotides, the CDR3 is TGTGCCAGCAGTTACCACTTGGGACAGCCTTACAATGAGCAGTTCTTC. Translated, it gives CASSYHLGQPYNEQFF.

V is TRBV5-6 and J is TRBJ2-3; 7 nucleotides line up with TRBD1. V lost 2 bases and J lost 3; bases outside the gene matches: 6. Germline CDR1 and CDR2: SGHDT and YYEEEE. The CDR3 length is 15 residues. This chain's CDR3 is CASSLAGGVTDTQYF. CDR3 nucleotide sequence: TGTGCCAGCAGCTTAGCAGGGGGAGTAACAGATACGCAGTATTTT.